These 5 T cell receptor beta chains were all obtained from the same sample, sequenced in a study of blood T cell repertoires in COVID-19. Measured with immunoSEQ multiplex PCR; TCRdb has only the in-frame clones, and not every one. The data contain approximately 200,000 clones, over 75% of them singletons. The source material was peripheral blood. These receptors originate from a woman aged 50 to 65 with acute or convalescent COVID-19.

The table lists this clone with many counts. This chain links TRBV18 with TRBJ1-2; D is unclear. The CDR3 is made up of 12 amino acids. Trimming pared 4 bases from V and 8 bases from J, leaving 11 bases between. Germline V gene lookup returns CDR1 KGHSH and CDR2 LQKENI. The CDR3 DNA follows: TGTGCCAGCTCACGCGAGTTTTACGGCTACACCTTC. This encodes CASSREFYGYTF. The variable domain in full, with the rest retrieved from reference TRBV18 and TRBJ1-2, is NAGVMQNPRHLVRRRGQEARLRCSPMKGHSHVYWYRQLPEEGLKFMVYLQKENIIDESGMPKERFSAEFPKEGPSILRIQQVVRGDSAAYFCASSREFYGYTFGSGTRLTVV.

The chain recombines TRBV7-8 with TRBJ1-2, with a tentative D call TRBD1 (5 bases). Germline CDR1 is SGHVS and CDR2 is FQNEAQ. This CDR3 comprises 16 residues. V was shortened by 4 bases and J by 0 bases, with 15 bases between the two germline ends. In DNA form, the CDR3 reads TGTGCCAGCAGCTCCCGGGACTCATCTTCTAACTATGGCTACACCTTC. It yields the protein CASSSRDSSSNYGYTF.

This clone was seen at least ten times. This rearrangement joins TRBV28 to TRBJ1-5; 11 bases map to TRBD1. Germline CDR1 is MDHEN and CDR2 is SYDVKM. This CDR3 is built from 14 residues. J gave up 7 bases and V 5 bases, and 4 bases lay outside the gene matches. The CDR3 DNA is TGTGCCAGCAGTGGACAGGGGGCAGGGCAGCCCCAGCATTTT. Its protein product is CASSGQGAGQPQHF.

V and J are TRBV11-2 and TRBJ2-5; D is perhaps TRBD2 (6 bases). V was trimmed by 1 base and J by 5 bases, leaving 17 bases between them. The CDR3 consists of 16 residues. CDR1 SGHAT and CDR2 FQNNGV come from the germline V gene. This CDR3 reads CASSLVIGTGVETQYF. The CDR3, as DNA: TGTGCCAGCAGCTTAGTTATAGGGACGGGGGTGGAGACCCAGTACTTC.

The chain uses TRBV27 and TRBJ1-6; 8 bases match TRBD1. This CDR3 contains 14 residues. After removal of 7 bases from V and 9 bases from J, the junction contained 8 bases not matched to a gene. Germline-derived CDR1 and CDR2 are MNHEY and SMNVEV (reference sequence). The DNA for the CDR3 is TGTGCCAGCACCCGGGGACAGGCTTTTTCACCCCTCCACTTT. It is translated as CASTRGQAFSPLHF.